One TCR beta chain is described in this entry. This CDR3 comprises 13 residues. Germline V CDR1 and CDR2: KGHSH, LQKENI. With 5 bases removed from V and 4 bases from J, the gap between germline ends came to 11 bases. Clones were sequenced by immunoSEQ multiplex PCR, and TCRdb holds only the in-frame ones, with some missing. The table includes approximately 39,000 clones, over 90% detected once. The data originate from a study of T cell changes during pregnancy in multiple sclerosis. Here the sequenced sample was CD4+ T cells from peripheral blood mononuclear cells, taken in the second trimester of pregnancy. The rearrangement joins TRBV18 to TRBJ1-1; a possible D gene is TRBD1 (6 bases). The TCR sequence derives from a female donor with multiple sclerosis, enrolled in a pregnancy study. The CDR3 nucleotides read TGTGCCAGCTCAGTGACAGGTACCACTGAAGCTTTCTTT. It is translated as CASSVTGTTEAFF. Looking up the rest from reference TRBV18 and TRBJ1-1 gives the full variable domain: NAGVMQNPRHLVRRRGQEARLRCSPMKGHSHVYWYRQLPEEGLKFMVYLQKENIIDESGMPKERFSAEFPKEGPSILRIQQVVRGDSAAYFCASSVTGTTEAFFGQGTRLTVV.